The 29 T cell receptor beta chains presented below share a single source sample, sequenced in a study of blood T cell repertoires in COVID-19. Measured with immunoSEQ multiplex PCR; TCRdb has only the in-frame clones, and not every one. The data show 50,000 to 65,000 clones, approximately 89% seen once. Sample: peripheral blood. Receptors originate from a human donor in a cohort sampled during active COVID-19.

The chain joins TRBV19 to TRBJ1-2; TRBD1 agrees at 8 bases. Germline CDR1 and CDR2: LNHDA and SQIVND (reference sequence). With 5 bases clipped from V and 3 bases from J, the junction kept 2 bases outside the gene matches. The CDR3 is 13 amino acids. As DNA, the CDR3 is TGTGCCAGTAGTTTACAGGGGGACTATGGCTACACCTTC. It encodes CASSLQGDYGYTF.

This clone was observed a handful of times. This chain joins TRBV6-5 and TRBJ2-7, with D possibly TRBD1 on 6 matching bases. V was pared by 7 bases and J by 3 bases, with 13 bases between. The CDR3 contains 13 residues. Germline V gene sequence: CDR1 MNHEY, CDR2 SVGAGI. The CDR3 DNA sequence: TGTGCCAGCAAGACAGGACTCAGCTACGAGCAGTACTTC. This encodes CASKTGLSYEQYF.

V is TRBV6-5 and J is TRBJ2-5; possible D gene TRBD2, 5 bases. This CDR3 is built from 12 residues. The germline gives CDR1 MNHEY, CDR2 SVGAGI. The germline V and J ends were trimmed by 8 bases and 1 base, with 8 bases remaining between them. Here the CDR3 reads CASGGSQETQYF. As DNA, the CDR3 is TGTGCCAGCGGAGGCAGCCAAGAGACCCAGTACTTC.

This clone was detected only once. The chain employs TRBV7-2 and TRBJ1-5; maybe TRBD1 (5 bases). Trimming stripped 3 bases from V and 7 bases from J, with 13 bases between. CDR3 length: 14 amino acids. Germline lookup yields CDR1 SGHTA and CDR2 FQGNSA. CDR3 region: CASSFGQGVQPQHF. The CDR3 nucleotides read TGTGCCAGCAGCTTTGGGCAGGGTGTCCAGCCCCAGCATTTT.

The chain joins TRBV19 to TRBJ1-2, with 7 positions matching TRBD1. The junction had 4 bases not matched to a gene; V was cut back by 7 bases and J by 2 bases. The CDR3 sequence is 13 residues long. Germline CDR1 and CDR2: LNHDA and SQIVND (reference sequence). CDR3 in amino acids: CASTKTGNYGYTF. Here the CDR3 DNA reads TGTGCCAGTACCAAGACAGGGAACTATGGCTACACCTTC.

The chain combines TRBV3-1 (or the pseudogene TRBV3-2) with TRBJ1-1, with 7 bases aligning to TRBD1. The CDR3 is made up of 15 amino acids. Germline V lookup: CDR1 LGHDT, CDR2 YNNKEL (reference sequence). Trimming at V came to 4 bases and at J to 3 bases, leaving 8 bases not matched to a gene. The CDR3 here is CASSREGGIYTEAFF. CDR3 coding DNA: TGTGCCAGCAGCCGGGAAGGGGGCATCTACACTGAAGCTTTCTTT.

Here the CDR3 DNA reads TGTGCCAGCAGTTACACGACTAGCGGGGCCCAAGAGACCCAGTACTTC. It specifies CASSYTTSGAQETQYF. V usage is TRBV6-5 and J usage is TRBJ2-5, with TRBD2 matching 11 bases. Germline CDR1 and CDR2: MNHEY and SVGAGI. This CDR3 comprises 16 residues. V lost 2 bases, J lost 1 base, and 3 bases stayed unmatched.

For the CDR3, the DNA is TGTGCCAGCAGCCGCCCTGGGACTAGCGGGGGGGCTAGGGAGACCCAGTACTTC. As protein: CASSRPGTSGGARETQYF. This chain connects TRBV5-4 to TRBJ2-5, with 16 nucleotides matching TRBD2. Looked up from germline, CDR1 is SGHNT and CDR2 is YYREEE (reference sequence). V lost 4 bases to trimming and J lost 5 bases; unmatched junction nucleotides: 11. This CDR3 comprises 18 residues.

This chain links TRBV6-5 with TRBJ1-1; D remains ambiguous. Germline CDR1 and CDR2: MNHEY and SVGAGI. V was trimmed by 6 bases and J by 2 bases, leaving 13 bases between them. This CDR3 has 14 residues. CDR3 in DNA: TGTGCCAGCAGCCTAACCCTGACTAACACTGAAGCTTTCTTT. Translating it yields CASSLTLTNTEAFF.

There are a few counts of this clone. V and J are TRBV5-1 and TRBJ1-3; D is ambiguous. Germline V gene lookup returns CDR1 SGHRS and CDR2 YFSETQ. The CDR3 spans 15 residues. Trimming left V 0 bases short and J 0 bases short, with 7 bases between. This CDR3 is CASSLGGSSGNTIYF. The CDR3 region has the DNA TGCGCCAGCAGCTTGGGAGGGAGCTCTGGAAACACCATATATTTT.

The chain joins TRBV6-5 to TRBJ1-4; a weak D match, TRBD1 (5 bases). The CDR3 has 15 residues. V gave up 6 bases and J gave up 8 bases, with 19 bases separating them. Germline V gives CDR1 MNHEY, CDR2 SVGAGI. This chain's CDR3 is CASSRQGGGEEKLFF. For the CDR3, the DNA is TGTGCCAGCAGCCGGCAGGGTGGCGGGGAGGAAAAACTGTTTTTT.

This clone was counted between two and nine times. The J gene is TRBJ2-7, the V gene TRBV18; 16 nucleotides line up with TRBD2. The CDR3 is 15 residues long. Losses at the gene ends were 6 bases for V and 4 bases for J; bases not matched to a gene: 3. Germline CDR1 and CDR2: KGHSH and LQKENI. The CDR3 DNA reads TGTGCCAGCTCGCCGGGACTAGCGGGAGGGTACGAGCAGTACTTC. Encoded protein: CASSPGLAGGYEQYF.

This clone was seen a handful of times. The rearrangement links TRBV5-1 to TRBJ1-3; D call uncertain. V was pared by 0 bases and J by 0 bases, with 10 bases between. This CDR3 comprises 16 residues. From germline, CDR1 is SGHRS and CDR2 YFSETQ. This CDR3 is CASSLEAGSSGNTIYF. Here the CDR3 DNA reads TGCGCCAGCAGCTTGGAGGCAGGAAGCTCTGGAAACACCATATATTTT.

The chain combines TRBV19 with TRBJ2-7; 9 nucleotides line up with TRBD1. Trimming took 5 bases from V and 3 from J; bases not matched to a gene: 8. CDR1 LNHDA and CDR2 SQIVND come from the germline V gene (reference sequence). The CDR3 has 15 residues. The CDR3 loop reads CASSREGTGYYEQYF. CDR3 nucleotide sequence: TGTGCCAGTAGTCGCGAAGGGACAGGGTACTACGAGCAGTACTTC.

The chain couples TRBV15 to TRBJ2-1; weak D call: TRBD1 (6 bases). Germline values: CDR1 LNHNV, CDR2 YYDKDF (reference sequence). V was pared by 0 bases and J by 4 bases, with 10 bases between. There are 15 residues in the CDR3. CDR3 sequence: CATSRDGDRYNEQFF. In nucleotides, the CDR3 is TGTGCCACCAGCAGAGATGGCGACAGGTACAATGAGCAGTTCTTC.

The chain links TRBV5-1 to TRBJ1-6; 11 nucleotides match TRBD1. CDR1 SGHRS and CDR2 YFSETQ come from the germline V gene. Trimming cost V 4 bases and J 10 bases; bases outside gene matches: 10. The CDR3 is 16 residues long. CDR3 region: CASSARPGQGDSPLHF. As DNA, the CDR3 is TGCGCCAGCAGCGCGCGACCGGGACAGGGGGACTCACCCCTCCACTTT. Full variable domain (rest looked up from reference TRBV5-1 and TRBJ1-6): KAGVTQTPRYLIKTRGQQVTLSCSPISGHRSVSWYQQTPGQGLQFLFEYFSETQRNKGNFPGRFSGRQFSNSRSEMNVSTLELGDSALYLCASSARPGQGDSPLHFGNGTRLTVT.

The gene calls are TRBV18 and TRBJ2-1; the D is unclear. The V end was cut by 3 bases, the J end by 9 bases, with 12 bases between. Germline V lookup: CDR1 KGHSH, CDR2 LQKENI. The CDR3 covers 13 residues. The CDR3 protein is CASSPLAVGEQFF. CDR3 nucleotides: TGTGCCAGCTCACCTCTTGCCGTCGGTGAGCAGTTCTTC.

V gene TRBV6-4 combines with J gene TRBJ1-2; the D is unclear. This CDR3 is built from 15 residues. Germline V lookup: CDR1 MRHNA, CDR2 SNTAGT. V was pared by 3 bases and J by 4 bases, with 15 bases between. The CDR3 DNA is TGTGCCAGCAGTGATATAAACGCACCAGGCTATGGCTACACCTTC. This encodes CASSDINAPGYGYTF.

The chain joins TRBV10-3 to TRBJ1-3, with D possibly being TRBD1 (5 bases). The germline gives CDR1 ENHRY, CDR2 SYGVKD. The CDR3 runs 15 residues. Trimming stripped 8 bases from V and 4 bases from J, with 18 bases between. CDR3 region: CAISPFGGIGNTIYF. The CDR3 nucleotides read TGTGCCATCTCTCCGTTCGGGGGGATAGGAAACACCATATATTTT.

This rearrangement joins TRBV19 to TRBJ2-7; perhaps TRBD2 as D (5 bases). Germline V CDR1 and CDR2: LNHDA, SQIVND (reference sequence). This CDR3 contains 13 residues. V was pared by 0 bases and J by 6 bases, with 9 bases between. The CDR3, as DNA: TGTGCCAGTAGTATAGATCGGGGAACCGAGCAGTACTTC. This gives the protein CASSIDRGTEQYF. The variable domain in full, completed from reference TRBV19 and TRBJ2-7, reads DGGITQSPKYLFRKEGQNVTLSCEQNLNHDAMYWYRQDPGQGLRLIYYSQIVNDFQKGDIAEGYSVSREKKESFPLTVTSAQKNPTAFYLCASSIDRGTEQYFGPGTRLTVT.

This clone was seen ten or more times. In DNA, the CDR3 is TGTGCCAGTAGTACAACAGGGGGCGCCGGCGGGGAGCTGTTTTTT. It yields the protein CASSTTGGAGGELFF. The J gene is TRBJ2-2, the V gene TRBV19; 9 nucleotides align to TRBD1. Germline values: CDR1 LNHDA, CDR2 SQIVND (reference sequence). Trimming took 4 bases from V and 7 from J; bases not matched to a gene: 7. The CDR3 is 15 residues long.

The chain uses TRBV11-1 and TRBJ2-1, with no clear D. V lost 5 bases to trimming and J lost 6 bases, with 5 bases between them. This CDR3 is 11 amino acids long. Germline CDR1 SGHAT, CDR2 FQDESV (reference sequence). The CDR3: CASSPSNEQFF. The CDR3 bases are TGTGCCAGCAGCCCTAGCAATGAGCAGTTCTTC.

The rearrangement joins TRBV27 to TRBJ2-3, with D possibly being TRBD2 (6 bases). The CDR3 has 14 amino acids. The V gene's germline CDR1 is MNHEY and CDR2 SMNVEV (reference sequence). Trimming took off 5 bases at V and 6 bases at J, with 15 bases between the two ends. The CDR3 coding sequence is TGTGCCAGCAGTGCACGACTAGGATTGGATACGCAGTATTTT. This codes for CASSARLGLDTQYF.

This rearrangement joins TRBV5-1 to TRBJ1-3; D not certain. The germline V gene has CDR1 SGHRS and CDR2 YFSETQ. V dropped 0 bases and J dropped 4 bases, with 8 bases sitting between them. The CDR3 runs 14 residues. Written as DNA, the CDR3 is TGCGCCAGCAGCTTGGACAGTTGGGGAAACACCATATATTTT. Amino acids: CASSLDSWGNTIYF.

J is TRBJ2-7 and V is TRBV3-1 (or the pseudogene TRBV3-2); D is perhaps TRBD2 (6 bases). There are 14 residues in the CDR3. V was pared by 3 bases and J by 0 bases, with 9 bases between. Germline V gene data show CDR1 as LGHDT and CDR2 as YNNKEL (reference sequence). The CDR3 DNA sequence: TGTGCCAGCAGCCAGAGCGGGTACTCCTACGAGCAGTACTTC. Translation gives CASSQSGYSYEQYF.

This chain links TRBV6-5 with TRBJ2-3; D remains ambiguous. The germline V gene encodes CDR1 MNHEY and CDR2 SVGAGI. This CDR3 is built from 15 residues. The V and J ends lost 0 bases and 5 bases respectively, with 12 bases between them. The CDR3 spells CASSYSSTGKDTQYF. In DNA form, the CDR3 reads TGTGCCAGCAGTTACTCGTCGACTGGAAAAGATACGCAGTATTTT.

The V call is TRBV2, the J call TRBJ2-1; TRBD1 aligns across 11 bases. Germline CDR1 is SNHLY and CDR2 is FYNNEI. Trimming took 3 bases from V and 7 from J; bases not matched to a gene: 5. There are 15 residues in the CDR3. The CDR3, as DNA: TGTGCCAGCAGTGACGGACAGGGGGCGAGGAATGAGCAGTTCTTC. Translation gives CASSDGQGARNEQFF.

The gene calls are TRBV2 and TRBJ1-5; perhaps TRBD1 as D (6 bases). The CDR3 extends over 15 amino acids. Trimming shortened V by 0 bases and J by 7 bases, and 13 bases separated the two germline ends. The germline V gene has CDR1 SNHLY and CDR2 FYNNEI. DNA for the CDR3: TGTGCCAGCAGTGAAGCGGGCACAGGGTACCAGCCCCAGCATTTT. Protein product: CASSEAGTGYQPQHF.

In this sample, this clone turned up a few times. This rearrangement joins TRBV5-1 to TRBJ1-1, with D unresolved. The CDR3 has 14 residues. V was cut by 0 bases and J by 4 bases, with 10 bases left in between. From germline, CDR1 is SGHRS and CDR2 YFSETQ. For the CDR3, the DNA is TGCGCCAGCAGCTTGGCCTACGGTGGCACTGAAGCTTTCTTT. It specifies CASSLAYGGTEAFF.